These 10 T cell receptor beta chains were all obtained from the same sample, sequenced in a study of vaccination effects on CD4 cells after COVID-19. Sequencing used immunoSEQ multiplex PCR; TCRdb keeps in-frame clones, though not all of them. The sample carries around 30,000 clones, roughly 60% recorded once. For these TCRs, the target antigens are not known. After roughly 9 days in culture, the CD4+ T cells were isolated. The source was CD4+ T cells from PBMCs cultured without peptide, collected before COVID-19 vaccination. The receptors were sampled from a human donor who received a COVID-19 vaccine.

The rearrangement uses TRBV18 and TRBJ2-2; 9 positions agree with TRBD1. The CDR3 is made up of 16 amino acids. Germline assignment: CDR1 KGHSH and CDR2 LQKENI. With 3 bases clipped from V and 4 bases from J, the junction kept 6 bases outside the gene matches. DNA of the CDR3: TGTGCCAGCTCACCGCAGCGACAGGGGGGCACCGGGGAGCTGTTTTTT. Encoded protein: CASSPQRQGGTGELFF.

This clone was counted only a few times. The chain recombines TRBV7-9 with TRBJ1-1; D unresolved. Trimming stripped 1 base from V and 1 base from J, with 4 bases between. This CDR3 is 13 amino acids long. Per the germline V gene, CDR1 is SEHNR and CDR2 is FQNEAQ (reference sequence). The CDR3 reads CASSLVGNTEAFF. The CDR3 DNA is TGTGCCAGCAGCTTAGTAGGGAACACTGAAGCTTTCTTT.

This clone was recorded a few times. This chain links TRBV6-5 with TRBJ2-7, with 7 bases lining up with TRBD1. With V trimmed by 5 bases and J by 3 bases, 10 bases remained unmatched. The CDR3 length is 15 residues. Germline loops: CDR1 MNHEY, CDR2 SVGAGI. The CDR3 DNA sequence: TGTGCCAGCAGTCGAACCAACGACAGGGACTACGAGCAGTACTTC. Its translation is CASSRTNDRDYEQYF.

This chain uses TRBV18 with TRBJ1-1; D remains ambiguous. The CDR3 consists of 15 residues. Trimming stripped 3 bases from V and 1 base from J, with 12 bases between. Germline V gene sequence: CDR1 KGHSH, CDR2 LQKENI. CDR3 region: CASSPQGLRNTEAFF. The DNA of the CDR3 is TGTGCCAGCTCACCCCAAGGGCTTAGGAACACTGAAGCTTTCTTT.

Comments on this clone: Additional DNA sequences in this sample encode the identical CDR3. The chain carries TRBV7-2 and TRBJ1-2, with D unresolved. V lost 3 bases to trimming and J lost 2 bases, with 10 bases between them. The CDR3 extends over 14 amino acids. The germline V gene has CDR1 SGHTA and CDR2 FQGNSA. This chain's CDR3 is CASSFVQVNYGYTF. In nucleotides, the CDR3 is TGTGCCAGCAGCTTTGTCCAGGTAAACTATGGCTACACCTTC.

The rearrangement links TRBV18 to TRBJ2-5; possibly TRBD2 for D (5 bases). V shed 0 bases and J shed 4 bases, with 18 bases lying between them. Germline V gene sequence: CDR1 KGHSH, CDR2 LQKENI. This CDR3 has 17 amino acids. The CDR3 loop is CASSPPIQRVGRETQYF. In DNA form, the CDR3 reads TGTGCCAGCTCACCACCTATACAGAGGGTCGGACGAGAGACCCAGTACTTC. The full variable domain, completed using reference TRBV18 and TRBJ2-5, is NAGVMQNPRHLVRRRGQEARLRCSPMKGHSHVYWYRQLPEEGLKFMVYLQKENIIDESGMPKERFSAEFPKEGPSILRIQQVVRGDSAAYFCASSPPIQRVGRETQYFGPGTRLLVL.

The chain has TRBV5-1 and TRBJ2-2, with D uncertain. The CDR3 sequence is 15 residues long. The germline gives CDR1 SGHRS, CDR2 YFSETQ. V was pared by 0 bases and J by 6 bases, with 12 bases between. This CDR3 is CASSLEVLSSGELFF. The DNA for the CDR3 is TGCGCCAGCAGCTTGGAAGTACTTAGCTCCGGGGAGCTGTTTTTT.

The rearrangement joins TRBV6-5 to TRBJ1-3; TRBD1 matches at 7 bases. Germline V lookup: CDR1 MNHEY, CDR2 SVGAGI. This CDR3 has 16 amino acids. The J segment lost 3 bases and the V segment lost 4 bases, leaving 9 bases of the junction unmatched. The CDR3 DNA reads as TGTGCCAGCAGTTCCCCCGGACAGGCACTTGGAAACACCATATATTTT. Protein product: CASSSPGQALGNTIYF.

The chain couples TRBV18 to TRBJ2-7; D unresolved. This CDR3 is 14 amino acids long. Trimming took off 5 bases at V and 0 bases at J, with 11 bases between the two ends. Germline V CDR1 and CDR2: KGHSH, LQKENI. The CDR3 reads CASSSDTSSYEQYF. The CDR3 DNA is TGTGCCAGCTCATCAGACACGAGCTCCTACGAGCAGTACTTC.

The CDR3 loop reads CASSLSGNQPQHF. In DNA, the CDR3 is TGTGCCAGCAGCTTAAGTGGGAATCAGCCCCAGCATTTT. The chain has TRBV7-2 and TRBJ1-5; D not certain. From germline, CDR1 is SGHTA and CDR2 FQGNSA. V lost 2 bases to trimming and J lost 4 bases, with 6 bases between them. The CDR3 extends over 13 amino acids.